This T cell receptor (beta chain) was profiled in a study of PD-L1 blockade in urothelial cancer. Clones were read by immunoSEQ multiplex PCR, and TCRdb kept only the in-frame ones, dropping some. The profile covers roughly 39,000 clones, with roughly 92% appearing a single time and approximately 10% taken by the ten largest. Time point here: pretreatment peripheral blood. Germline assignment: CDR1 ENHRY and CDR2 SYGVKD. Trimming cost V 0 bases and J 4 bases, with 4 bases left between them. The CDR3 spans 13 residues. The sequence was collected from a woman aged 60-70 years with urothelial cancer. The sequenced sample was PBMCs, obtained around atezolizumab (anti-PD-L1) treatment. V is TRBV10-3 and J is TRBJ2-1, with D unclear. The CDR3 reads CAISESRYNEQFF. The CDR3 DNA is TGTGCCATCAGTGAGTCGAGGTACAATGAGCAGTTCTTC.